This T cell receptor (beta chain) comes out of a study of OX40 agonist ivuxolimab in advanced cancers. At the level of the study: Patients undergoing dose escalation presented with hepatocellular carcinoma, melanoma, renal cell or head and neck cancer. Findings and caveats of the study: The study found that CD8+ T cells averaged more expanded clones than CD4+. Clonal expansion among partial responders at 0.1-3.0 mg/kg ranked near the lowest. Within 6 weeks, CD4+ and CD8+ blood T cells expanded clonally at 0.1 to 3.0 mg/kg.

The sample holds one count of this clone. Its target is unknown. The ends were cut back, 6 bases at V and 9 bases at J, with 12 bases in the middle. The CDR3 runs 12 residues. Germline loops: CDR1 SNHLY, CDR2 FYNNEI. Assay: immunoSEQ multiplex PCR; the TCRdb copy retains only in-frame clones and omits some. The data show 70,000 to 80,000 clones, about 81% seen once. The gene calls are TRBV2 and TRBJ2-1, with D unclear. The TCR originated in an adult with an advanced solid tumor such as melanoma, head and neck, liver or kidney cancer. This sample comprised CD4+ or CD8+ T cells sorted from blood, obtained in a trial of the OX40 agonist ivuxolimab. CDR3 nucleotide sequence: TGTGCCAGCAGAGAGTGGAGCAGTGAGCAGTTCTTC. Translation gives CASREWSSEQFF.